The present TCR beta chain was sequenced within a study of regulatory T cells in long-lasting Graves disease (dated by TCRdb to about 2021). Background for the entire study: Antithyroid drugs had been taken for less than 3 months by newly diagnosed Graves' disease patients. A total of around 35 samples underwent TCR sequencing: some 13 from persistent and roughly 20 from newly diagnosed Graves' disease patients. The study was conducted in China and was registered as a clinical trial. Peripheral blood TCR sequencing and RNA sequencing compared persistent Graves' disease patients with newly diagnosed Graves' disease patients.

Summary of the overall study and its limitations: Only the TCR beta chain was sequenced and analyzed. Persistent patients shared more public clonotypes among themselves (roughly 2,700) than newly diagnosed patients did (about 970). Because the primary lesion, thyroid tissue, could not be accessed, the study looked at peripheral blood alone. The small sample size was acknowledged by the authors as a limitation that may reduce accuracy. Lower TCR Shannon entropy and fewer highly expanded clones were observed in persistent Graves' disease patients than in newly diagnosed patients, which suggested clonal expansion. Persistent disease showed preferential use of TRBV28, TRBJ1-2 and TRBJ2-5, whereas newly diagnosed disease favored TRBV20-1 and TRBJ2-1.

Only one count was recorded for this clonotype. The antigen this receptor binds is unknown. Base qualities were left out, and no much larger clone turns up one base away. A read on its own is weak evidence. The time point label on this specimen signifies: newly diagnosed GD, antithyroid drugs for less than 3 months. RNA was extracted from PBMCs in TRIzol for both TCR sequencing and RNA sequencing. Graves' disease was diagnosed according to American Thyroid Association guidelines. Patients for the study were recruited at an endocrinology department in Xi'an, China. From each patient, 8 to 10 milliliters of peripheral blood was collected into an EDTA anticoagulant tube. Ficoll Paque Plus density gradient separation was used to isolate PBMCs, and no further T cell sorting was performed. RNA quality was checked with an Agilent 2100 Bioanalyzer and agarose gel, and concentration with a NanoDrop 2000. The method was multiplex PCR. The instrument was an Illumina HiSeq 4000. iRepertoire HTBI primers and Arm-PCR amplification of CDR3 regions were used to construct TCR beta libraries. PCR products were gel purified before sequencing. The original pipeline was this. Gene usage analysis of CDR3 amino acid clonotypes relied on the approximately 60 TRBV and around 13 TRBJ segments identified across samples. COPE and FqMerger were used to merge the filtered high-quality paired reads into contigs. BLAST was used to align contigs to IMGT TRBV, TRBD and TRBJ reference genes, with CDR3 defined following IMGT. Highly expanded clones were defined as clonotypes with a frequency above 0.1%. Shannon entropy was used to measure repertoire diversity, and the Gini coefficient was used to measure V-J evenness. A clonotype was considered public if more than one individual shared it. TCRdb cleaned the public reads at Q25 with fastp, built clones with MiXCR and kept in-frame beta chains. CDR3 protein duplicates are merged, each entry listing the most common genes and DNA. The V and J calls follow TCRdb's processing rather than the paper's. A total of about half a million distinct CDR3 sequences appear in this sample, around 11% of them only once. The ten largest account for about 8.3% of the sample.

Reading from cysteine to phenylalanine, the CDR3 counts 14 amino acids. The only DNA kept is the CDR3, 42 bases in frame from the first base. According to the germline V gene (reference sequence), CDR1 reads LNHDA and CDR2 reads SQIVND. From V the trimming removes 10 bases and from J it removes 7 bases, while the gene matches leave 8 bases of the junction unaccounted for. These records were also assigned to another study, of T cells in Graves' hyperthyroidism and ophthalmopathy. As the second paper documents: A patient counted as having stable Graves' hyperthyroidism if no progression to ophthalmopathy occurred over 18 months of follow-up. The hyperthyroidism patients were between 18 and 65 years old and newly diagnosed, with a disease duration of less than 2 months. The study excluded patients with uncontrolled infections, other autoimmune diseases, pregnancy or lactation. Diagnoses were based on clinical symptoms, serum thyroxine and TRAb, thyroid ultrasound and orbital computed tomography. The first round of RT-PCR for the TCR CDR3 was performed with the HTBI primer set and the Qiagen OneStep RT-PCR kit. Most expanded thyroid clonotypes (frequency above 0.001) were also detected in blood, a finding suggesting that blood repertoires may reflect thyroid immune responses. A 13 V-J signature model separated ophthalmopathy from stable hyperthyroidism, with 87.88% sensitivity and just under 84% specificity in cross-validation and 80%/75% in testing. In validation, progression to ophthalmopathy was predicted by the model with approximately 67% sensitivity and about 72% specificity, a median of roughly 6.4 months before onset. To identify TCR V-J signatures that set the groups apart, the researchers used a discovery cohort of about a hundred patients, made up of 40 to 45 with Graves' ophthalmopathy and about 59 with stable Graves' hyperthyroidism. Prospective prediction of ophthalmopathy was tested in an independent validation cohort of 18 to 20 hyperthyroidism patients and 17 patients who later progressed to ophthalmopathy. The 75 to 100 discovery patients were divided at random into training and test sets in a 7:3 ratio. In six Graves' hyperthyroidism patients, the study also compared T-cell repertoires from thyroid tissue with T-cell repertoires from blood. After blood sampling, hyperthyroidism patients were treated with methimazole at a starting dose of 30 mg daily, and ophthalmopathy patients were treated with high-dose intravenous methylprednisolone. The libraries were constructed in a second round of multiplex PCR and then size-selected and purified. The libraries were sequenced on an Illumina HiSeq2000 using paired-end 100 bp reads. SOAPnuke was used to process the raw data, with reads discarded if the reads contained adapters or uncalled bases, had a mean Phred below 15, or lacked an exact constant-primer or identifier match. COPE v1.2.5 was used to merge high-quality paired reads, and clonotypes were defined as unique nucleotide sequences. MiTCR v1.1 was used to align the clonotypes against IMGT TRBV, TRBD and TRBJ reference segments. Only V-J combinations with frequency above 0.0001, covering 99% to 99.2% of repertoires, were analysed. A TCS score was defined as the ratio of F50 (clonal expansion) to E x V (chaos), with BLOSUM62-based TCRdist applied between CDR3 peptides within each V-J. Welch's t-statistics and random forest reduced roughly 530 V-J features to 10 to 15, which were used in a naive Bayes classifier (R e1071). No statistical method was used to set the sample size in advance, and investigators knew the group allocation. TCR Vbeta CDR3 sequencing of 135 peripheral blood samples (about 45 ophthalmopathy, 75 or so hyperthyroidism and some 17 progressor patients) is reported in the paper.

The sample in question was peripheral blood mononuclear cells (PBMCs), obtained at new diagnosis, from a patient treated with antithyroid drugs. This TCR derives from a woman aged 30 to 39 with Graves disease. Donor details come from another sample of the same person, matched by shared clones. The sequence joins TRBV19 to TRBJ2-1, with TRBD2 identical over 12 junction bases. The DNA reads as follows: TGTGCCACCCTCCTAGCGGGAGGGAAAAATGAGCAGTTCTTC. This gives the protein CATLLAGGKNEQFF.